The entry that follows covers one T cell receptor beta chain sequence. V lost 0 bases and J 4 bases, leaving 7 bases between the germline ends. This CDR3 has 12 residues. CDR1 GTSNPN and CDR2 SVGIG come from the germline V gene (reference sequence). This entry comes from a study of blood T cell repertoires in COVID-19. Turning to the study itself: T cells, B-cell-depleted T cells, or PBMCs supplied cDNA or gDNA.

TCRdb keeps only in-frame clones here, not all; method: immunoSEQ multiplex PCR. The sample shows about 160,000 clones, around 80% of them seen only once. The receptor was derived from a man in his fifties or sixties with acute or convalescent COVID-19. The rearrangement uses TRBV30 and TRBJ2-7; unclear D gene. The sample comprised peripheral blood. The CDR3 spells CAWSVHGYEQYF. The CDR3 region has the DNA TGTGCCTGGAGTGTACACGGGTACGAGCAGTACTTC.